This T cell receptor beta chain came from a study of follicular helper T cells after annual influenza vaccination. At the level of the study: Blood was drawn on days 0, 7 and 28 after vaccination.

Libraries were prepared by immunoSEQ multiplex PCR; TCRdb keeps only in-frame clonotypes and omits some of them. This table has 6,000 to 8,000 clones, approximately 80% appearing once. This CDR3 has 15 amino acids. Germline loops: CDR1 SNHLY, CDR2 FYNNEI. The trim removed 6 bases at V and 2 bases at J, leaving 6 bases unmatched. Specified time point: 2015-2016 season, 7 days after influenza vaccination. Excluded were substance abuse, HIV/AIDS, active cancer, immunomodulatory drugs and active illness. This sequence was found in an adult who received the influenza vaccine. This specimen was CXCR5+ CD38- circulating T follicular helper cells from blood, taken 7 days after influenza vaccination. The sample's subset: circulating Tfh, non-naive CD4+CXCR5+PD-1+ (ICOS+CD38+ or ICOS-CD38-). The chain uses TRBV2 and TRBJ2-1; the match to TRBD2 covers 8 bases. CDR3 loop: CASSVSGGPYNEQFF. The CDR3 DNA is TGTGCCAGCAGCGTGAGCGGGGGACCCTACAATGAGCAGTTCTTC.